Listed below are T cell receptor beta chains from one sample, sequenced in a study of T cells in Graves' hyperthyroidism and ophthalmopathy. TCRdb reprocessed the multiplex PCR reads via MiXCR and lists one record per CDR3 protein. The profile shows roughly 500,000 distinct CDR3 sequences, just over 45% of them singletons. The sequenced sample was peripheral blood or thyroid tissue (not recorded which). The receptors here all came from an adult woman with Graves' disease, either hyperthyroidism or ophthalmopathy (not recorded which). CDR3s include the opening cysteine and the closing phenylalanine or tryptophan. D genes are given only for firm matches. The size of a clone is reported for some rows only, either as once, few or many, or as a class for expanded clones.

>TRBJ2-6|NA|TRBV20-1|NA
TGCAGTGCTAGATCACAACGAGGGGCCAACGTCCTGACTTTC
CSARSQRGANVLTF
>TRBJ2-5|NA|TRBV15|many
TGTGCCACCAGAGAGGGATCCCGCCAAGAGACCCAGTACTTC
CATREGSRQETQYF
>TRBJ1-1|NA|TRBV7-9|NA
TGCGCCAGCAGCCAGGAGGGGGGAGGAGCTTTCTTT
CASSQEGGGAFF
>TRBJ1-2|NA|TRBV10-2|once
TGCGCCAGCAGTGAGCCGGACAGTCCCCCGCCGGGACGGCGGGACGGCTACACCTTC
CASSEPDSPPPGRRDGYTF
>TRBJ2-7|TRBD1|TRBV4-1|NA
TGTGCCAGCAGCCCCTCCGGGACAGAAAACTACGAGCAGTACTTC
CASSPSGTENYEQYF
>TRBJ2-6|TRBD1|TRBV7-9|NA
TGTGCCAGCAGCTTAGTGGTGACAGGGACCTCTGGGGCCAACGTCCTGACTTTC
CASSLVVTGTSGANVLTF
>TRBJ2-7|NA|TRBV10-2|NA
TGCGCCAGCAGCGAACGGGCGGGTCCCCACGAGCAGTACTTC
CASSERAGPHEQYF
>TRBJ2-2|NA|TRBV5-1|many
TGCGCCAGCACTCATCCGGGGATAAACACCGGGGAGCTGTTTTTT
CASTHPGINTGELFF
>TRBJ1-5|NA|TRBV9|many
TGTGCCAGCAGCTCCGGGAGGGATCAGCCCCAGCATTTT
CASSSGRDQPQHF
>TRBJ2-7|NA|TRBV29-1|NA
TGCAGTGCACCCGGGTTCACGGAGCAGTACTTC
CSAPGFTEQYF
>TRBJ2-2|NA|TRBV7-2|many
TGTGCCAGCAGCCGGGTGGCGAACACCGGGGAGCTGTTTTTT
CASSRVANTGELFF
>TRBJ1-1|NA|TRBV5-1|NA
TGCGCCAGCAGCTTGTCCGCCACTGAAGCTTTCTTT
CASSLSATEAFF
>TRBJ1-2|NA|TRBV18|few
TGTGCCAGCTCACCACGAGGAGACTATGGCTACACCTTC
CASSPRGDYGYTF
>TRBJ1-5|NA|TRBV7-9|NA
TGTGCCAGCAGTCCCTCAGGCAGGGGCCATAGCAATCAGCCCCAGCATTTT
CASSPSGRGHSNQPQHF
>TRBJ2-7|NA|TRBV9|once
TGTGCCAGCAGCGTAGGTCACGGTTCCTACGAGCAGTACTTC
CASSVGHGSYEQYF
>TRBJ2-7|NA|TRBV28|NA
TGTGCCAGTGCTTTGGGGGCCCTCTACGAGCAGTACTTC
CASALGALYEQYF
>TRBJ1-2|NA|TRBV29-1|once
TGCAGCGTTGAGGGCGCGGGGGCGAGAAGCGGCTACACCTTC
CSVEGAGARSGYTF
>TRBJ1-5|NA|TRBV24-1|NA
TGTGCCACTTCCACGGCCAGTCAGCCCCAGCATTTT
CATSTASQPQHF
>TRBJ1-5|TRBD1|TRBV11-2|NA
TGCGCCAGCCGACCCGGGACAGCTGGCAATCAGCCCCAGCATTTT
CASRPGTAGNQPQHF
>TRBJ2-7|NA|TRBV7-2|NA
TGTGCCAGCAGTCCGAACGGGATGTACGAGCAGTACTTC
CASSPNGMYEQYF
>TRBJ1-1|NA|TRBV30|NA
TGTGCCTGGAGTGTACAAGGGGTCGAACGGAAAGCTTTCTTT
CAWSVQGVERKAFF
>TRBJ2-7|NA|TRBV24-1|NA
TGTGCCACCAGTGTTAGGGGACTGTCAGACTACGAGCAGTACTTC
CATSVRGLSDYEQYF
>TRBJ1-4|NA|TRBV7-2|NA
TGTGCCAGCAGCCCGACAGCGGCTAATGAAAAACTGTTTTTT
CASSPTAANEKLFF
>TRBJ1-1|TRBD1|TRBV10-3|NA
TGTGCCATCAGTGACAGGGACAGGGACACTGAAGCTTTCTTT
CAISDRDRDTEAFF
>TRBJ2-5|NA|TRBV9|NA
TGTGCCAGCAGCGGAGATGGGAGTAGCGAGACCCAGTACTTC
CASSGDGSSETQYF
>TRBJ1-2|NA|TRBV14|NA
TGCGCCAGCAGCCAAGATGTTGCGGGGTTCGACGGCTACACCTTC
CASSQDVAGFDGYTF
>TRBJ2-5|NA|TRBV13|NA
TGTGCCAGCAGCTTAGGCCCCCGGGGGCCCGACAGGGAAGAGACCCAGTACTTC
CASSLGPRGPDREETQYF
>TRBJ1-5|NA|TRBV9|NA
TGTGCCAGCAGCGTAGGAGGACAGAATAATCAGCCCCAGCATTTT
CASSVGGQNNQPQHF
>TRBJ2-5|TRBD2|TRBV7-9|once
TGTGCCAGCAGCTTGAGGAGACTAGCGACCCAAGAGACCCAGTACTTC
CASSLRRLATQETQYF
>TRBJ2-7|TRBD1|TRBV20-1|many
TGCAGTGCTAGTGACACCGGGACAGGGAACTACGAGCAGTACTTC
CSASDTGTGNYEQYF
>TRBJ1-2|NA|TRBV2|NA
TGTGCCAGCAGCGGAGGGGGTGGTATGGGCTACACCTTC
CASSGGGGMGYTF
>TRBJ1-4|NA|TRBV5-1|many
TGCGCCAGCAGCTTGGCCGAGCCACACCGGGATGAAAAACTGTTTTTT
CASSLAEPHRDEKLFF
>TRBJ1-2|NA|TRBV7-2|many
TGTGCCAGCAGCGAAGCGGCAGGGAGAAGCTATGGCTACACCTTC
CASSEAAGRSYGYTF
>TRBJ1-4|NA|TRBV11-2|many
TGTGCCAGCAGCTCCAATTCTGAAAAACTGTTTTTT
CASSSNSEKLFF
>TRBJ1-5|TRBD1|TRBV7-2|NA
TGTGCCAGCAGCTTAGCACGGGGACAGGGCACCCGGGGATCTCAGCCCCAGCATTTT
CASSLARGQGTRGSQPQHF
>TRBJ2-3|TRBD2|TRBV7-9|NA
TGTGCCAGCGGCAGACTAGCGGGCACAGATACGCAGTATTTT
CASGRLAGTDTQYF
>TRBJ2-2|NA|TRBV5-1|many
TGCGCCAGCAGCCCTCCGTGGTACCTCGGCACCGGGGAGCTGTTTTTT
CASSPPWYLGTGELFF